The sequence of this TCR beta chain was determined in a study of cytomegalovirus exposure and HLA in healthy donors. The study's findings and limits: A list of approximately 160 TCR beta chains associated with cytomegalovirus was given.

V lost 1 base to trimming and J lost 6 bases; unmatched junction nucleotides: 3. This CDR3 is built from 14 residues. Per germline, CDR1 SGHNT and CDR2 YENEEA. A note on this clone: Its antigen is not identified.

PCR involved 60 Vbeta and 13 Jbeta primers. The table came from immunoSEQ multiplex PCR; TCRdb's copy has only in-frame clones and leaves some out. The sample table sets out under 200,000 clones. Sequenced sample: PBMCs. This chain uses TRBV11-3 with TRBJ2-1; 7 bases are a match to TRBD1. This TCR was sampled from a young man in good health and CMV-seronegative. The CDR3 here is CASSLVRDSNEQFF. The CDR3 region has the DNA TGTGCCAGCAGCTTAGTGAGGGACAGCAATGAGCAGTTCTTC.